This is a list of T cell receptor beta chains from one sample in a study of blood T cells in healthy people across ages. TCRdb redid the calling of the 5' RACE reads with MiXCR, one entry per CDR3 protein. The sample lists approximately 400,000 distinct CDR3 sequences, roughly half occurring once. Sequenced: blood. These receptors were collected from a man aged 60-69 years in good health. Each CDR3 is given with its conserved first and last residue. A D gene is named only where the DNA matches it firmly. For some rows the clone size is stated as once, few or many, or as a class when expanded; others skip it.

DNA: TGCGCCAGCAGCCGGGATTCAAACACAGATACGCAGTATTTT
CDR3: CASSRDSNTDTQYF
V: TRBV5-1
D: NA
J: TRBJ2-3
size: few

DNA: TGCAGTGCTCTCGGACTAGCGACCTACAATGAGCAGTTCTTC
CDR3: CSALGLATYNEQFF
V: TRBV20-1
D: TRBD2
J: TRBJ2-1
size: NA

DNA: TGTGCCAGCAGTTACGCCAACACAAACACCGGGGAGCTGTTTTTT
CDR3: CASSYANTNTGELFF
V: TRBV6-5
D: NA
J: TRBJ2-2
size: many

DNA: TGTGCCAGCAGCCCAGACGCCTTGAGTGCCGAGCAGTACTTC
CDR3: CASSPDALSAEQYF
V: TRBV7-2
D: NA
J: TRBJ2-7
size: NA

DNA: TGCAGTGCTAGAGACAGGGGGATTCTCAATCAGCCCCAGCATTTT
CDR3: CSARDRGILNQPQHF
V: TRBV20-1
D: TRBD1
J: TRBJ1-5
size: NA

DNA: TGTGCCAGCAGTTACCGGGAGAGGGCCACAGATACGCAGTATTTT
CDR3: CASSYRERATDTQYF
V: TRBV7-3
D: NA
J: TRBJ2-3
size: NA

DNA: TGTGCCAGCAGCCAAGAGACAGGGACAAGTGAGCAGTACTTC
CDR3: CASSQETGTSEQYF
V: TRBV4-2
D: TRBD1
J: TRBJ2-5
size: NA

DNA: TGTGCCAGCAGTTTTCAGGGGGCCTTACCTGAGCAGTTCTTC
CDR3: CASSFQGALPEQFF
V: TRBV27
D: TRBD1
J: TRBJ2-1
size: few

DNA: TGTGCCAGCAGTTTGGGAAGTAAAGATGAGCAGTTCTTC
CDR3: CASSLGSKDEQFF
V: TRBV27
D: NA
J: TRBJ2-1
size: few

DNA: TGTGCCAGCAGGCGATACAGGGATTTGGAGACCCAGTACTTC
CDR3: CASRRYRDLETQYF
V: TRBV6-5
D: NA
J: TRBJ2-5
size: few

DNA: TGTGCCAGCAGCCGGGGACTGAACAATGAGCAGTTCTTC
CDR3: CASSRGLNNEQFF
V: TRBV7-2
D: NA
J: TRBJ2-1
size: few

DNA: TGCGCCAGCAGCGCGCGACGCATCACTAGCACAGATACGCAGTATTTT
CDR3: CASSARRITSTDTQYF
V: TRBV5-1
D: NA
J: TRBJ2-3
size: NA

DNA: TGTGCCACCAGTGACCTAAGCGGGACCGCCTACAATGAGCAGTTCTTC
CDR3: CATSDLSGTAYNEQFF
V: TRBV24-1
D: TRBD2
J: TRBJ2-1
size: NA

DNA: TGTGCCAGCTCACCGGTAGGGTCCGAGCAGTACTTC
CDR3: CASSPVGSEQYF
V: TRBV18
D: NA
J: TRBJ2-7
size: NA

DNA: TGTGCCAGCAGTTACTCGAATCCTAGGAACACTGAAGCTTTCTTT
CDR3: CASSYSNPRNTEAFF
V: TRBV6-6
D: NA
J: TRBJ1-1
size: NA

DNA: TGCAGCGTACGGACTAGCGGGAGAGAGACCCAGTACTTC
CDR3: CSVRTSGRETQYF
V: TRBV29-1
D: TRBD2
J: TRBJ2-5
size: many

DNA: TGCGCCAGCAGCTTTGGGCCTAGCGGGATTAGCTACAATGAGCAGTTCTTC
CDR3: CASSFGPSGISYNEQFF
V: TRBV5-1
D: TRBD2
J: TRBJ2-1
size: many

DNA: TGTGCCAGCAGTGACTTTGGGGTAGGACAGGGGGCATATGAGCAGTTCTTC
CDR3: CASSDFGVGQGAYEQFF
V: TRBV25-1
D: TRBD1
J: TRBJ2-1
size: NA

DNA: TGTGCCAGCATTCAGCGAGTAACAGATACGCAGTATTTT
CDR3: CASIQRVTDTQYF
V: TRBV2
D: NA
J: TRBJ2-3
size: NA

DNA: TGTGCCAGCAGTGCCCGGACAGCAGGGTATGATCAGCCCCAGCATTTT
CDR3: CASSARTAGYDQPQHF
V: TRBV27
D: NA
J: TRBJ1-5
size: NA

DNA: TGCAGCGTTAGAGTCCGCGAGCAGTACTTC
CDR3: CSVRVREQYF
V: TRBV29-1
D: NA
J: TRBJ2-7
size: NA

DNA: TGCGCCAGCAGCTTGAAGGGACAGGGGGCAGGAAATGAGCAGTTCTTC
CDR3: CASSLKGQGAGNEQFF
V: TRBV5-1
D: TRBD1
J: TRBJ2-1
size: NA

DNA: TGTGCCAGCAGCCCCGGACTAGCGGGCGCCACCGAGTACTTC
CDR3: CASSPGLAGATEYF
V: TRBV14
D: TRBD2
J: TRBJ2-4
size: few

DNA: TGCAGTGCTGGAGAAAGGGGAGAAAAACTGTTTTTT
CDR3: CSAGERGEKLFF
V: TRBV20-1
D: NA
J: TRBJ1-4
size: once

DNA: TGTGCCAGCAGACGAACCAGGGGGCGGCTCTCCTACGAGCAGTACTTC
CDR3: CASRRTRGRLSYEQYF
V: TRBV12-3/TRBV12-4
D: TRBD1
J: TRBJ2-7
size: few

DNA: TGTGCCAGCAGTTTAACCCCACTAGCGGGGGGGCCCTACGAGCAGTACTTC
CDR3: CASSLTPLAGGPYEQYF
V: TRBV12-3/TRBV12-4
D: TRBD2
J: TRBJ2-7
size: many

DNA: TGCAGCGTTGAGGCAGGGGCCTACGAGCAGTACTTC
CDR3: CSVEAGAYEQYF
V: TRBV29-1
D: NA
J: TRBJ2-7
size: few

DNA: TGCGCCAGCAGCCTGCGTAGGGACTCAAGCTCCTACGAGCAGTACTTC
CDR3: CASSLRRDSSSYEQYF
V: TRBV4-3
D: NA
J: TRBJ2-7
size: NA

DNA: TGCAGCGTCCTCCCCGGGGATACCTACGCGCAGTACTTC
CDR3: CSVLPGDTYAQYF
V: TRBV29-1
D: NA
J: TRBJ2-7
size: few

DNA: TGTGCCAACAGCGTCCGCGGGGGGGGGCAAAACAATGAGCAGTACTTC
CDR3: CANSVRGGGQNNEQYF
V: TRBV9
D: TRBD2
J: TRBJ2-7
size: NA

DNA: TGCGCCAGCAGCTTAAAAGGGAAAGGGGGCTCCTACGAGCAGTACTTC
CDR3: CASSLKGKGGSYEQYF
V: TRBV5-1
D: NA
J: TRBJ2-7
size: NA

DNA: TGTGCCAGCAGCTTAGCCTGGGGCACTGAAGCTTTCTTT
CDR3: CASSLAWGTEAFF
V: TRBV7-2
D: NA
J: TRBJ1-1
size: few

DNA: TGTGCCAGCAGCCAGACTAGCGGCTACACAGATACGCAGTATTTT
CDR3: CASSQTSGYTDTQYF
V: TRBV14
D: TRBD2
J: TRBJ2-3
size: NA

DNA: TGCAGTGCTAGAGTTCAGGGGGCCAAAAACATTCAGTACTTC
CDR3: CSARVQGAKNIQYF
V: TRBV20-1
D: NA
J: TRBJ2-4
size: NA

DNA: TGTGCCACCAGCAGAGATTGGCGGACTAGCGGGAGGTTATACAATGAGCAGTTCTTC
CDR3: CATSRDWRTSGRLYNEQFF
V: TRBV15
D: TRBD2
J: TRBJ2-1
size: NA

DNA: TGTGCCAGCAGCTTATCGGGCGGACAGGCGACATATGGCTACACCTTC
CDR3: CASSLSGGQATYGYTF
V: TRBV7-2
D: TRBD1
J: TRBJ1-2
size: few

DNA: TGCGCCAGCAGCCCCGAGGACAGGGGTAATCATCAGCCCCAGCATTTT
CDR3: CASSPEDRGNHQPQHF
V: TRBV4-1
D: TRBD1
J: TRBJ1-5
size: NA

DNA: TGTGCCAGCAGCCCAGCAGGCCAGGGTGTTGGGGCGATACAGCCCCAGCATTTT
CDR3: CASSPAGQGVGAIQPQHF
V: TRBV16
D: NA
J: TRBJ1-5
size: NA

DNA: TGCAGTGCTACCCCGGGACACCTGAACACCGGGGAGCTGTTTTTT
CDR3: CSATPGHLNTGELFF
V: TRBV20-1
D: NA
J: TRBJ2-2
size: NA

DNA: TGTGCCAGCAGCTCCAGTCGGACAGGGGACACTGAAGCTTTCTTT
CDR3: CASSSSRTGDTEAFF
V: TRBV7-2
D: TRBD1
J: TRBJ1-1
size: many

DNA: TGCGCCAGCAGCCAGAGGGCCCCGAGCACAGATACGCAGTATTTT
CDR3: CASSQRAPSTDTQYF
V: TRBV4-3
D: NA
J: TRBJ2-3
size: few

DNA: TGTGCCAGCAGCTTACAGGCGTGGACGATTCAAGAGGCCCAGTACTTC
CDR3: CASSLQAWTIQEAQYF
V: TRBV7-8
D: NA
J: TRBJ2-5
size: NA

DNA: TGTGCCAGCAGCTCTCCCCCGAGCAGGGACGAGCAGTACTTC
CDR3: CASSSPPSRDEQYF
V: TRBV12-3/TRBV12-4
D: NA
J: TRBJ2-7
size: NA

DNA: TGCAGTGCTAGGAAACCCCGGGGGAGGGGTGATGAGCAGTTCTTC
CDR3: CSARKPRGRGDEQFF
V: TRBV20-1
D: TRBD2
J: TRBJ2-1
size: NA

DNA: TGTGCCAGCAGTCTTCAGGGGGCGTTTAGCGAGCAGTACTTC
CDR3: CASSLQGAFSEQYF
V: TRBV6-1
D: TRBD1
J: TRBJ2-7
size: NA

DNA: TGCAGTGCTAGAGCGGGAGTAAGCTACAATGAGCAGTTCTTC
CDR3: CSARAGVSYNEQFF
V: TRBV20-1
D: NA
J: TRBJ2-1
size: few

DNA: TGTGCCAGCAGCCCGAGAAGGGCCTCCATGAACACTGAAGCTTTCTTT
CDR3: CASSPRRASMNTEAFF
V: TRBV7-2
D: NA
J: TRBJ1-1
size: NA

DNA: TGTGCCAGCTCGACCGGGGGGGTATACGAGCAGTACTTC
CDR3: CASSTGGVYEQYF
V: TRBV28
D: TRBD2
J: TRBJ2-7
size: NA

DNA: TGTGCCAGCAGTCGACAGGTGGGGGGATACGAGCAGTACTTC
CDR3: CASSRQVGGYEQYF
V: TRBV12-3/TRBV12-4
D: NA
J: TRBJ2-7
size: NA

DNA: TGTGCCAGCGTCCGGGGGGGCGTCCAAGAGACCCAGTACTTC
CDR3: CASVRGGVQETQYF
V: TRBV6-2/TRBV6-3
D: TRBD2
J: TRBJ2-5
size: NA